The 14 T cell receptor beta chains in this list originate from one sample, sequenced in a study of T cells after somatic rescue of genetic block. Data came from immunoSEQ multiplex PCR; TCRdb stores just in-frame clones and leaves some out. This table holds about 120,000 clones, about nine tenths found once. The source material was peripheral blood mononuclear cells (PBMCs). These receptors came from a woman aged 18-29 years.

The chain links TRBV27 to TRBJ2-1, with a possible D match to TRBD1 (6 bases). This CDR3 comprises 15 residues. The V gene's germline CDR1 is MNHEY and CDR2 SMNVEV (reference sequence). Deletions cut 6 bases from V and 6 bases from J, with 18 bases between. CDR3 amino acids: CASRRSGTFFNEQFF. CDR3 DNA sequence: TGTGCCAGCAGACGTTCCGGGACATTTTTCAATGAGCAGTTCTTC.

The V and J genes are TRBV5-4 and TRBJ1-2; D call uncertain. Germline CDR1 SGHNT, CDR2 YYREEE (reference sequence). CDR3 length: 13 amino acids. V was shortened by 4 bases and J by 6 bases, with 13 bases between the two germline ends. The CDR3 here is CASSLQNMNGYTF. CDR3 bases: TGTGCCAGCAGCCTACAGAATATGAATGGCTACACCTTC.

The chain links TRBV6-1 to TRBJ2-2; possibly TRBD1 or TRBD2 for D (5 bases each). The CDR3 spans 16 residues. Germline V gene lookup returns CDR1 MNHNS and CDR2 SASEGT. V lost 0 bases and J 6 bases, leaving 14 bases between the germline ends. CDR3 residues: CASSEAERGWPGELFF. As DNA, the CDR3 is TGTGCCAGCAGTGAAGCCGAACGGGGCTGGCCCGGGGAGCTGTTTTTT.

The rearrangement joins TRBV11-2 to TRBJ2-6; TRBD2 is a possible D gene (5 bases). CDR3 length: 15 residues. Germline V gene data show CDR1 as SGHAT and CDR2 as FQNNGV. Trimming removed 4 bases from V and 1 base from J, with 8 bases in between. CDR3 in amino acids: CASSSRVSGANVLTF. CDR3 nucleotide sequence: TGTGCCAGCAGCTCGAGGGTGTCTGGGGCCAACGTCCTGACTTTC.

The chain combines TRBV9 with TRBJ1-2; D is ambiguous. Looked up from germline, CDR1 is SGDLS and CDR2 is YYNGEE. V dropped 0 bases and J dropped 4 bases, with 4 bases sitting between them. The CDR3 spans 12 residues. The CDR3 DNA is TGTGCCAGCAGCGTAGACAGCTATGGCTACACCTTC. It encodes CASSVDSYGYTF.

This chain connects TRBV5-1 to TRBJ1-4; D remains unclear. Trimming removed 4 bases at V and 0 bases at J, with 7 bases between. Germline assignment: CDR1 SGHRS and CDR2 YFSETQ. The CDR3 length is 14 residues. CDR3 bases: TGCGCCAGCAGCACAACCGCAACTAATGAAAAACTGTTTTTT. Its protein is CASSTTATNEKLFF.

The rearrangement links TRBV18 to TRBJ1-2; the match to TRBD1 covers 8 bases. With 3 bases clipped from V and 3 bases from J, the junction kept 3 bases outside the gene matches. The CDR3 is 14 residues long. The germline V gene has CDR1 KGHSH and CDR2 LQKENI. CDR3 amino acids: CASSPGQEYYGYTF. The CDR3 nucleotides read TGTGCCAGCTCACCGGGACAGGAGTACTATGGCTACACCTTC.

The chain combines TRBV18 with TRBJ2-5, with D unresolved. This CDR3 comprises 13 residues. From germline, CDR1 is KGHSH and CDR2 LQKENI. V lost 1 base, J lost 2 bases, and 5 bases lay in between. In DNA form, the CDR3 reads TGTGCCAGCTCACCACTAGAACAAGAGACCCAGTACTTC. It translates to CASSPLEQETQYF.

This sequence joins TRBV2 and TRBJ2-7; D may be TRBD2 (7 bases). The CDR3 length is 16 residues. Germline values: CDR1 SNHLY, CDR2 FYNNEI. V was pared by 2 bases and J by 2 bases, with 16 bases between. In DNA, the CDR3 is TGTGCCAGCAGTGAATTGGGGGGGGACAACACCTACGAGCAGTACTTC. This encodes CASSELGGDNTYEQYF.

The chain uses TRBV15 and TRBJ1-2; 8 nucleotides align to TRBD1. The V gene end was trimmed by 5 bases and the J gene end by 1 base; junction bases not matched to a gene: 6. Germline-derived CDR1 and CDR2 are LNHNV and YYDKDF (reference sequence). The length of the CDR3 is 15 residues. CDR3 in amino acids: CATSSRGQDNYGYTF. The CDR3 DNA reads as TGTGCCACCAGCTCGCGGGGACAGGATAACTATGGCTACACCTTC.

The chain has TRBV30 and TRBJ2-2; D unclear. The CDR3 contains 11 residues. The germline CDR1 and CDR2 sequences are GTSNPN and SVGIG (reference sequence). CDR3 sequence (DNA): TGTGCGTCGAGGTTCACCGGGGAGCTGTTTTTT. Its protein product is CASRFTGELFF.

The genes are TRBV5-6 and TRBJ1-1; weak D call: TRBD1 (5 bases). Per germline, CDR1 SGHDT and CDR2 YYEEEE. With 2 bases removed from V and 1 base from J, the gap between germline ends came to 12 bases. The CDR3 spans 15 residues. CDR3 sequence: CASSFAGSRNTEAFF. CDR3 in DNA: TGTGCCAGCAGCTTTGCAGGGTCCAGGAACACTGAAGCTTTCTTT.

This chain joins TRBV7-2 and TRBJ1-5; D gene uncertain. The CDR3 extends over 14 amino acids. The V end was cut by 6 bases, the J end by 4 bases, with 13 bases between. The germline V gene has CDR1 SGHTA and CDR2 FQGNSA. CDR3 coding DNA: TGTGCCAGCAGTTCACGACCCCAAAATCAGCCCCAGCATTTT. This gives the protein CASSSRPQNQPQHF. The full variable domain, in which reference TRBV7-2 and TRBJ1-5 provide the parts outside the CDR3, is GAGVSQSPSNKVTEKGKDVELRCDPISGHTALYWYRQSLGQGLEFLIYFQGNSAPDKSGLPSDRFSAERTGGSVSTLTIQRTQQEDSAVYLCASSSRPQNQPQHFGDGTRLSIL.

This clone came up once. As DNA, the CDR3 is TGTGCCAGCAGCCCCACGGGATCGAGTTCACCCCTCCACTTT. It encodes CASSPTGSSSPLHF. This chain connects TRBV6-1 to TRBJ1-6, with no clear D. Trimming stripped 6 bases from V and 9 bases from J, with 15 bases between. Germline-derived CDR1 and CDR2 are MNHNS and SASEGT. CDR3 length equals 14 residues.